One sample yielded the 26 T cell receptor beta chains listed below, sequenced in a study of T-cell reconstitution after alpha-beta-depleted transplantation in children. Unique molecular identifiers were incorporated when the TCRbeta library was constructed. TCRdb re-called the PCR reads with MiXCR, one entry per CDR3 protein. The table lists around 680,000 distinct CDR3 sequences, roughly 17% of them singletons. Sample: PBMCs from the stem cell graft donor, taken from the stem cell graft. The receptors were gathered from a human donor who donated a stem cell graft to a child with acute myeloid leukemia.

The CDR3 coding sequence is TGTGCCAGCAGTGAAGTTTTAGGGATCGGCTACACCTTC. This codes for CASSEVLGIGYTF. This chain connects TRBV25-1 to TRBJ1-2; D remains ambiguous. Between the trimmed V and J ends, which lost 2 bases and 8 bases, there was a span of 12 bases. Looked up from germline, CDR1 is MGHDK and CDR2 is SYGVNS. The CDR3 loop spans 13 amino acids.

This clonotype has just a few counts. The chain carries TRBV20-1 and TRBJ1-4; perhaps TRBD1 as D (6 bases). CDR1 DFQATT and CDR2 SNEGSKA come from the germline V gene (reference sequence). The CDR3 is 15 residues long. V dropped 0 bases and J dropped 8 bases, with 16 bases sitting between them. CDR3 DNA sequence: TGCAGTGCTAGAGATTCCGGGACATCAGGGGAAAAACTGTTTTTT. Amino acid sequence: CSARDSGTSGEKLFF.

Here the CDR3 reads CASSLRTSVAKNIQYF. The CDR3 nucleotides are TGTGCCAGCAGCCTCAGGACTAGCGTAGCCAAAAACATTCAGTACTTC. The chain carries TRBV13 and TRBJ2-4; 9 positions match TRBD2. The CDR3 covers 16 residues. V trimming: 5 bases; J trimming: 0 bases; junction bases outside the gene matches: 5. Germline V CDR1 and CDR2: PRHDT, FYEKMQ (reference sequence).

The table lists this clonotype with many counts. The chain uses TRBV20-1 and TRBJ1-1, with TRBD1 identical over 7 bases. The CDR3 runs to 11 residues. Trimming at V came to 6 bases and at J to 7 bases, leaving 5 bases not matched to a gene. CDR1 DFQATT and CDR2 SNEGSKA come from the germline V gene (reference sequence). The CDR3 protein is CSARGDSEAFF. CDR3 sequence (DNA): TGCAGTGCCCGCGGGGACAGTGAAGCTTTCTTT.

This chain links TRBV25-1 with TRBJ1-1; no clear D gene. V dropped 1 base and J dropped 1 base, with 4 bases sitting between them. Per germline, CDR1 MGHDK and CDR2 SYGVNS. The CDR3 runs to 13 residues. This chain's CDR3 is CASSEWRNTEAFF. The CDR3 DNA reads TGTGCCAGCAGTGAATGGCGGAACACTGAAGCTTTCTTT.

This clonotype was counted ten times or more. The chain links TRBV20-1 to TRBJ1-1; tentatively, D is TRBD1 (6 bases). V lost 5 bases to trimming and J lost 0 bases, with 16 bases between them. Germline loops: CDR1 DFQATT, CDR2 SNEGSKA (reference sequence). CDR3 length: 15 amino acids. The CDR3: CSAEGGTPLNTEAFF. The CDR3 DNA sequence: TGCAGTGCTGAAGGGGGGACACCCTTGAACACTGAAGCTTTCTTT.

This clonotype appeared once. This rearrangement joins TRBV20-1 to TRBJ2-7; 8 nucleotides align to TRBD2. The CDR3 has 14 residues. The V segment lost 5 bases and the J segment 7 bases; nucleotides outside the gene matches: 13. Germline V CDR1 and CDR2: DFQATT, SNEGSKA (reference sequence). DNA for the CDR3: TGCAGTGCTGCAGCGGTGGGTAGCGGGGAAGAGCAGTACGTC. Its translation is CSAAAVGSGEEQYV.

This rearrangement joins TRBV5-1 to TRBJ2-6; no clear D. The germline V and J ends were trimmed by 0 bases and 1 base, with 23 bases remaining between them. The CDR3 is 21 amino acids. Germline values: CDR1 SGHRS, CDR2 YFSETQ. CDR3 coding DNA: TGCGCCAGCAGCTTGGAAAGGGCAGAGTCGACACCTTCTTCTGGGGCCAACGTCCTGACTTTC. It is translated as CASSLERAESTPSSGANVLTF.

This clonotype was counted at least ten times. This sequence joins TRBV20-1 and TRBJ2-5; 13 nucleotides align to TRBD2. CDR3 length equals 16 residues. J gave up 0 bases and V 6 bases, and 7 bases lay outside the gene matches. The V gene's germline CDR1 is DFQATT and CDR2 SNEGSKA (reference sequence). CDR3 nucleotide sequence: TGCAGTGCCGCGACACTAGCGGGGGGGCACCAAGAGACCCAGTACTTC. It yields the protein CSAATLAGGHQETQYF.

This chain uses TRBV12-5 with TRBJ2-5; TRBD1 aligns across 8 bases. Per the germline V gene, CDR1 is LGHNT and CDR2 is FRNRAP. This CDR3 has 14 residues. Germline trimming cut 1 base from V and 4 bases from J; bases unmatched to any gene: 2. Written as DNA, the CDR3 is TGTGCTAGTGGTTTGGCAGGGGGCAGAGAGACCCAGTACTTC. This encodes CASGLAGGRETQYF.

Only a few counts were recorded for this clonotype. V gene TRBV4-3 combines with J gene TRBJ2-3, with D perhaps TRBD2 (5 bases). The V end lost 2 bases, the J end lost 14 bases, and 20 bases lay between the germline ends. The length of the CDR3 is 14 residues. Germline V lookup: CDR1 LGHNA, CDR2 YSLEER. In nucleotides, the CDR3 is TGCGCCAGCAGCCAATATAAAAAGCAGGAAGGACTGTATTTT. This translates into CASSQYKKQEGLYF.

J is TRBJ2-2 and V is TRBV5-1, with D possibly being TRBD2 (6 bases). The germline CDR1 and CDR2 sequences are SGHRS and YFSETQ. The CDR3 runs to 13 residues. Deletions cut 4 bases from V and 7 bases from J, with 11 bases between. DNA for the CDR3: TGCGCCAGCAGCCCCACGGGGGTCGGGGAGCTGTTTTTT. It is translated as CASSPTGVGELFF.

This clonotype was detected ten times or more. V and J are TRBV5-1 and TRBJ2-1; D gene ambiguous. This CDR3 comprises 12 residues. Germline lookup yields CDR1 SGHRS and CDR2 YFSETQ. With 0 bases removed from V and 9 bases from J, the gap between germline ends came to 7 bases. The CDR3 DNA reads TGCGCCAGCAGCTTGGAGACGGGTGAGCAGTTCTTC. Translation: CASSLETGEQFF.

This clonotype was observed a handful of times. This chain joins TRBV12-3 or TRBV12-4 and TRBJ1-4; D is unclear. V lost 2 bases to trimming and J lost 3 bases, with 7 bases between them. The CDR3 has 14 residues. The CDR3 nucleotides are TGTGCCAGCAGTTTACGGGGATCTAATGAAAAACTGTTTTTT. This codes for CASSLRGSNEKLFF.

DNA for the CDR3: TGTGCCATCAGCTCCGGGACAGACTACGAGCAGTACGTC. Its translation: CAISSGTDYEQYV. The gene calls are TRBV10-3 and TRBJ2-7; 7 bases are a match to TRBD1. The germline CDR1 and CDR2 sequences are ENHRY and SYGVKD. This CDR3 is built from 13 residues. V gave up 6 bases and J gave up 3 bases; unmatched junction bases: 5.

This clonotype was picked up a small number of times. The CDR3 DNA follows: TGTGCCAGCAGCTTAGTCGGGCAGGGCTATGGCTACACCTTC. Protein sequence: CASSLVGQGYGYTF. This chain connects TRBV7-9 to TRBJ1-2; D possibly corresponds to TRBD1 (5 bases). The CDR3 runs 14 residues. The V end lost 1 base, the J end lost 4 bases, and 10 bases lay between the germline ends. The germline V gene encodes CDR1 SEHNR and CDR2 FQNEAQ (reference sequence). Based on the CDR3 plus reference TRBV7-9 and TRBJ1-2, the full variable domain is DTGVSQNPRHKITKRGQNVTFRCDPISEHNRLYWYRQTLGQGPEFLTYFQNEAQLEKSRLLSDRFSAERPKGSFSTLEIQRTEQGDSAMYLCASSLVGQGYGYTFGSGTRLTVV.

This clonotype was counted between two and nine times. This chain connects TRBV7-9 to TRBJ2-5; D possibly corresponds to TRBD1 (5 bases). This CDR3 comprises 13 residues. Germline V gene data show CDR1 as SEHNR and CDR2 as FQNEAQ (reference sequence). The V and J ends lost 5 bases and 5 bases respectively, with 12 bases between them. CDR3 nucleotides: TGTGCCAGCAGCCTCAGGGTCCGGGAGACCCAGTACTTC. Its translation is CASSLRVRETQYF. The whole variable domain, remainder taken from reference TRBV7-9 and TRBJ2-5, is DTGVSQNPRHKITKRGQNVTFRCDPISEHNRLYWYRQTLGQGPEFLTYFQNEAQLEKSRLLSDRFSAERPKGSFSTLEIQRTEQGDSAMYLCASSLRVRETQYFGPGTRLLVL.

This clonotype was observed a few times. The chain has TRBV7-3 and TRBJ2-3; TRBD2 might be the D (7 bases). The CDR3 runs to 15 residues. Trimming stripped 5 bases from V and 2 bases from J, with 14 bases between. Germline V lookup: CDR1 SGHTA, CDR2 FQGTGA. The CDR3 bases are TGTGCCAGCAGCATCCGGGGGGCCCCCACAGATACGCAGTATTTT. It codes for CASSIRGAPTDTQYF.

This clonotype was counted ten times or more. J is TRBJ2-2 and V is TRBV25-1; D uncertain. Germline V lookup: CDR1 MGHDK, CDR2 SYGVNS. CDR3 length equals 12 residues. Trimming stripped 7 bases from V and 1 base from J, with 4 bases between. The CDR3 nucleotides are TGTGCCAGCACTGAGAACACCGGGGAGCTGTTTTTT. Amino acid sequence: CASTENTGELFF.

This clonotype was recorded at least ten times. The V call is TRBV20-1, the J call TRBJ2-3; weak D call: TRBD2 (7 bases). Trimming took off 3 bases at V and 2 bases at J, with 15 bases between the two ends. There are 15 residues in the CDR3. Germline assignment: CDR1 DFQATT and CDR2 SNEGSKA (reference sequence). This CDR3 reads CSARNRGGPTDTQYF. CDR3 coding DNA: TGCAGTGCTAGGAATAGGGGGGGCCCCACAGATACGCAGTATTTT.

The chain is built from TRBV24-1 and TRBJ2-1, with 8 positions matching TRBD2. Germline CDR1 and CDR2: KGHDR and SFDVKD. The CDR3 loop spans 13 amino acids. Germline trimming cut 3 bases from V and 8 bases from J; bases unmatched to any gene: 2. CDR3 protein: CATSDQRGYEQFF. The CDR3 DNA follows: TGTGCCACCAGTGATCAGCGGGGGTATGAGCAGTTCTTC.

The V and J genes are TRBV12-3 or TRBV12-4 and TRBJ2-7; D ambiguous. This CDR3 spans 14 amino acids. V was cut by 6 bases and J by 3 bases, with 15 bases left in between. The CDR3 bases are TGTGCCAGCAGCCAACCCACAGCTGGCTACGAGCAGTACTTC. This sequence encodes CASSQPTAGYEQYF.

The J gene is TRBJ2-7, the V gene TRBV10-2; 8 nucleotides agree with TRBD1. This CDR3 comprises 14 residues. The ends lost 8 bases at V and 4 bases at J; junction bases unmatched: 10. Looked up from germline, CDR1 is WSHSY and CDR2 is SAAADI. CDR3 DNA sequence: TGCGCCAGCGACCCAGGGGGCGAGGAGTACGAGCAGTACGTC. Encoded protein: CASDPGGEEYEQYV.

This clonotype showed up just once. The V gene is TRBV14, the J gene TRBJ2-1; perhaps TRBD2 as D (6 bases). CDR1 is SGHDN, CDR2 FVKESK, per germline. V lost 5 bases, J lost 7 bases, and 15 bases lay in between. The CDR3 runs 14 residues. The chain's CDR3 is CASSFGRLVNEQFF. The CDR3 bases are TGTGCCAGCAGCTTTGGGAGGTTGGTAAATGAGCAGTTCTTC.

The table lists this clonotype with many counts. The chain is built from TRBV7-2 and TRBJ2-1; 8 bases map to TRBD2. The CDR3 has 15 amino acids. CDR1 SGHTA and CDR2 FQGNSA come from the germline V gene. The V and J ends lost 6 bases and 7 bases, in that order; junction bases with no gene match: 11. The CDR3 protein is CASSPFGGAWNEQFF. The CDR3 nucleotides read TGTGCCAGCAGTCCCTTCGGGGGGGCCTGGAATGAGCAGTTCTTC.

This clonotype was counted ten times or more. The J gene is TRBJ1-2, the V gene TRBV6-5, with a possible D match to TRBD1 (6 bases). The CDR3 is made up of 18 amino acids. With 8 bases removed from V and 4 bases from J, the gap between germline ends came to 29 bases. CDR1 MNHEY and CDR2 SVGAGI come from the germline V gene. In DNA, the CDR3 is TGTGCCAGCCGAGGGACGACGGACAGTGGAGGACCTCTCTATGGCTACACCTTC. Translated: CASRGTTDSGGPLYGYTF.